A selection of T cell receptor beta chains follows, all from one sample in a study of blood T cell repertoires in COVID-19. Profiled with immunoSEQ multiplex PCR; TCRdb holds only in-frame clones, not every one. This sample has about 230,000 clones, with more than 65% found just once. Sequenced material: peripheral blood. The receptors were gathered from a woman in her 40s who had recovered from COVID-19. Both conserved end residues are part of each CDR3. The D gene is left open where the match is weak. The listing skips clone size in some rows; elsewhere it reads once, few, many or a size class.

J: TRBJ2-7
length: 13
V: TRBV29-1
D: TRBD2
size: .
CDR3: CSVGLAGTYEQYF
DNA: TGCAGCGTGGGACTAGCGGGGACCTACGAGCAGTACTTC

J: TRBJ1-2
length: 14
V: TRBV13
D: .
size: once
CDR3: CASSLGRDANGYTF
DNA: TGTGCCAGCAGCTTAGGACGGGATGCTAATGGCTACACCTTC

J: TRBJ2-1
length: 17
V: TRBV3-1/TRBV3-2
D: .
size: .
CDR3: CASSQDQGGTPFLEQFF
DNA: TGTGCCAGCAGCCAAGATCAAGGTGGGACTCCCTTTCTTGAGCAGTTCTTC

J: TRBJ1-5
length: 14
V: TRBV4-1
D: .
size: .
CDR3: CASSQEGGRQPQHF
DNA: TGCGCCAGCAGCCAAGAAGGAGGGAGGCAGCCCCAGCATTTT

J: TRBJ1-3
length: 15
V: TRBV11-3
D: .
size: .
CDR3: CASSRGAASGNTIYF
DNA: TGTGCCAGCAGCCGGGGGGCAGCCTCTGGAAACACCATATATTTT

J: TRBJ2-2
length: 12
V: TRBV28
D: .
size: once
CDR3: CASSFGHGELFF
DNA: TGTGCCAGCAGTTTTGGGCACGGGGAGCTGTTTTTT

J: TRBJ2-5
length: 15
V: TRBV19
D: TRBD1
size: .
CDR3: CASQKQGIGEETQYF
DNA: TGTGCCAGTCAGAAACAGGGGATTGGGGAAGAGACCCAGTACTTC

J: TRBJ1-2
length: 15
V: TRBV29-1
D: TRBD1
size: .
CDR3: CSVEGGGTGNYGYTF
DNA: TGCAGCGTTGAAGGAGGTGGGACAGGAAACTATGGCTACACCTTC

J: TRBJ2-4
length: 14
V: TRBV6-5
D: TRBD2
size: .
CDR3: CASRLAGGANIQYF
DNA: TGTGCCAGCAGACTAGCGGGGGGCGCAAACATTCAGTACTTC

J: TRBJ1-4
length: 15
V: TRBV3-1/TRBV3-2
D: TRBD1
size: .
CDR3: CASSQYRGAEEKLFF
DNA: TGTGCCAGCAGCCAATACAGGGGGGCGGAGGAAAAACTGTTTTTT

J: TRBJ1-2
length: 14
V: TRBV6-5
D: TRBD1
size: .
CDR3: CASSYNRGVYGYTF
DNA: TGTGCCAGCAGCTACAACAGGGGGGTCTATGGCTACACCTTC

J: TRBJ2-2
length: 19
V: TRBV4-3
D: TRBD2
size: .
CDR3: CASSQDLASGGAYHGELFF
DNA: TGCGCCAGCAGCCAAGATTTGGCTAGCGGGGGGGCGTATCACGGGGAGCTGTTTTTT

J: TRBJ2-6
length: 17
V: TRBV21-1
D: .
size: .
CDR3: CASSKGTGPTGANVLTF
DNA: TGTGCCAGCAGCAAGGGGACAGGGCCAACTGGGGCCAACGTCCTGACTTTC

J: TRBJ2-1
length: 13
V: TRBV6-5
D: .
size: .
CDR3: CASTAEGYNEQFF
DNA: TGTGCCAGCACCGCAGAGGGCTACAATGAGCAGTTCTTC

J: TRBJ1-2
length: 16
V: TRBV5-1
D: TRBD1
size: .
CDR3: CASSHGRDRVNYGYTF
DNA: TGCGCCAGCAGCCACGGACGCGACAGGGTAAACTATGGCTACACCTTC

J: TRBJ1-2
length: 14
V: TRBV19
D: TRBD1
size: once
CDR3: CASRKRDSDNGYTF
DNA: TGTGCCAGTAGGAAACGGGACAGTGACAATGGCTACACCTTC

J: TRBJ1-2
length: 12
V: TRBV7-8
D: .
size: .
CDR3: CASSSRDYGYTF
DNA: TGTGCCAGCAGCTCCAGGGACTATGGCTACACCTTC

J: TRBJ2-3
length: 16
V: TRBV10-3
D: .
size: .
CDR3: CAISDPGKGRTDTQYF
DNA: TGTGCCATCAGTGATCCCGGAAAAGGGAGGACAGATACGCAGTATTTT

J: TRBJ2-7
length: 14
V: TRBV7-2
D: .
size: .
CDR3: CASSLGGQNYEQYF
DNA: TGTGCCAGCAGCTTAGGAGGACAAAACTACGAGCAGTACTTC

J: TRBJ2-2
length: 15
V: TRBV19
D: TRBD1
size: few
CDR3: CASSIETGGTGELFF
DNA: TGTGCCAGTAGTATAGAGACAGGGGGGACCGGGGAGCTGTTTTTT

J: TRBJ2-1
length: 14
V: TRBV3-1/TRBV3-2
D: .
size: .
CDR3: CASSQEGSYNEQFF
DNA: TGTGCCAGCAGCCAAGAGGGCAGCTACAATGAGCAGTTCTTC

J: TRBJ2-5
length: 16
V: TRBV9
D: TRBD2
size: .
CDR3: CASSPSAGGRQETQYF
DNA: TGTGCCAGCAGCCCCTCGGCGGGGGGAAGACAAGAGACCCAGTACTTC

J: TRBJ1-4
length: 17
V: TRBV7-8
D: TRBD1
size: .
CDR3: CASSLELAGGSNEKLFF
DNA: TGTGCCAGCAGCTTAGAGCTCGCAGGGGGCTCTAATGAAAAACTGTTTTTT

J: TRBJ1-2
length: 13
V: TRBV13
D: .
size: .
CDR3: CASTRGDNYGYTF
DNA: TGTGCCAGCACCAGGGGCGATAACTATGGCTACACCTTC

J: TRBJ2-2
length: 15
V: TRBV28
D: .
size: once
CDR3: CASSLFSTNTGELFF
DNA: TGTGCCAGCAGCCTCTTTTCTACGAACACCGGGGAGCTGTTTTTT

J: TRBJ1-2
length: 16
V: TRBV7-8
D: TRBD1
size: .
CDR3: CASSFLGGVTGDGYTF
DNA: TGTGCCAGCAGCTTTTTAGGGGGCGTTACAGGGGATGGCTACACCTTC